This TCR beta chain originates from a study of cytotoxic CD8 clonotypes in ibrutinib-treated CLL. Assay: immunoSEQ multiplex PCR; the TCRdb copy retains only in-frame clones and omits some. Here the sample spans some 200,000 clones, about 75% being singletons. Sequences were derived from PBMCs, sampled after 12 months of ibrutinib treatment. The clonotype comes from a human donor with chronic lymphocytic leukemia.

The CDR3 reads CASSEMGGTSGNTIYF. CDR3 nucleotide sequence: TGTGCCAGCAGTGAAATGGGGGGTACCTCTGGAAACACCATATATTTT. The J gene is TRBJ1-3, the V gene TRBV6-1; D possibly corresponds to TRBD1 (5 bases). Germline values: CDR1 MNHNS, CDR2 SASEGT. V lost 2 bases and J lost 0, with 11 bases in between. CDR3 size: 16 residues.